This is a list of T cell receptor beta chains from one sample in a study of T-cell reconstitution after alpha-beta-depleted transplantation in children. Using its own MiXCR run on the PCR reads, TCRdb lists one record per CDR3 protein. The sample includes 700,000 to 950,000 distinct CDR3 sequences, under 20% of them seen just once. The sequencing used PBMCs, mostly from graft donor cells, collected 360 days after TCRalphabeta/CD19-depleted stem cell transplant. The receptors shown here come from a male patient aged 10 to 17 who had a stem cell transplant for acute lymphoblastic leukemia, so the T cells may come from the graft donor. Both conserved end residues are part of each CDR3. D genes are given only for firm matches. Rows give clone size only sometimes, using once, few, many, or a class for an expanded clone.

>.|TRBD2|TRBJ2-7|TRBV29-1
TGCAGCGTACGACTAGCGGGAGGGCCGGCCTACGAGCAGTACTTC
CSVRLAGGPAYEQYF
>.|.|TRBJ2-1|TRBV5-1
TGCGCCAGCAGCTTCTCTTGGGAGAGCCTCAATGAGCAGTTCTTC
CASSFSWESLNEQFF
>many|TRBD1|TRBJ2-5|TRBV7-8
TGTGCCAGCAGCCCGTCCCGGGACAGCAGACAAGAGACCCAGTACTTC
CASSPSRDSRQETQYF
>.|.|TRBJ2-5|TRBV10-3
TGTGCCATCAGGGGTGGTACAAGGGAGACCCAGTACTTC
CAIRGGTRETQYF
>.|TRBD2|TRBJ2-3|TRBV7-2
TGTGCCAGCCAAAGGACTAGCGGGATGAGAGATACGCAGTATTTT
CASQRTSGMRDTQYF
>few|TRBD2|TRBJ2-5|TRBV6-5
TGTGCCAGCAGTTTCCTAGCGGGGCGAAGCCTACAAGAGACCCAGTACTTC
CASSFLAGRSLQETQYF
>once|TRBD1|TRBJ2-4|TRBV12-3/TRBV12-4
TGTGCCAGCAGGGGACAGGTATTACTAGCCAAAAACATTCAGTACTTC
CASRGQVLLAKNIQYF
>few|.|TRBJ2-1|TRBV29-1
TGCAGCGTTGGTCATGGTAAACATCGGAATGAGCAGTTCTTC
CSVGHGKHRNEQFF
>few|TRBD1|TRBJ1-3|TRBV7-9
TGTGCCAGCAGCTGGGGGACAGCGATCTCTGGAAACACCATATATTTT
CASSWGTAISGNTIYF
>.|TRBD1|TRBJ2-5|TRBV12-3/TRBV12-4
TGTGCCAGCAGTTTAAGGGTCTGGGACAGTTCTCAAGAGACCCAGTACTTC
CASSLRVWDSSQETQYF
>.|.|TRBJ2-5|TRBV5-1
TGCGCCAGCGCTCCCCTTTGGTGCGGCGGGTCCCAAGAGACCCAGTACTTC
CASAPLWCGGSQETQYF
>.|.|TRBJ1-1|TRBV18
TGTGCCAGCTCACCACTTCCCGACAGTGTCACTGAAGCTTTCTTT
CASSPLPDSVTEAFF
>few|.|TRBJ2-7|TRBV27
TGTGCCAGCAGTTCGGCGGGGCTCTACGAGCAGTACTTC
CASSSAGLYEQYF
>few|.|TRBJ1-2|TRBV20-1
TGCAGTGCTCCCCTTATACCTCAGACTAACTATGGCTACACCTTC
CSAPLIPQTNYGYTF
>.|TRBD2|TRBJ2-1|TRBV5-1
TGCGCCAGCAGCCCCCGTCGAGCGGGAGGCCCCAGCTCCTACAATGAGCAGTTCTTC
CASSPRRAGGPSSYNEQFF
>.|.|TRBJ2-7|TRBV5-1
TGCGCCAGCAGCTCGCCCCTGAGTCCCTACGAGCAGTACTTC
CASSSPLSPYEQYF
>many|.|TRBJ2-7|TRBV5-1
TGCGCCAGCAGCCTGGCGACAGGTCCCTACGAGCAGTACTTC
CASSLATGPYEQYF
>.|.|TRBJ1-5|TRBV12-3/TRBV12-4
TGTGCCAGCAGTTTGGGAGACCGAAGCAATCAGCCCCAGCATTTT
CASSLGDRSNQPQHF
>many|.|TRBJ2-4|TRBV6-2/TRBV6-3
TGTGCCAGCAGTTTTTCCAAAAACATTCAGTACTTC
CASSFSKNIQYF
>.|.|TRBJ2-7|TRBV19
TGTGCCAGTGGGGCGGGCAACGAGCAGTACTTC
CASGAGNEQYF
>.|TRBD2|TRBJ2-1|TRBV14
TGTGCCAGCACCACTCTAGCGGGGGGTTTCAATGAGCAGTTCTTC
CASTTLAGGFNEQFF
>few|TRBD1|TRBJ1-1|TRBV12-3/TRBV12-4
TGTGCCAGCAGTAGACCCGGGACAGGGGGCCGTAACACTGAAGCTTTCTTT
CASSRPGTGGRNTEAFF
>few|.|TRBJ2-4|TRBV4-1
TGCGCCAGCAGCCAGGGACCACCCCTAGCCAAAAACATTCAGTACTTC
CASSQGPPLAKNIQYF
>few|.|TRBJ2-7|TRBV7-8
TGTGCCAGCAGCTTTCGGAGGAACTACGAGCAGTACTTC
CASSFRRNYEQYF
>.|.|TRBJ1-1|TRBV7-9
TGTGCCAGCAGCTTAGATGCAGGTGTCACTGAAGCTTTCTTT
CASSLDAGVTEAFF
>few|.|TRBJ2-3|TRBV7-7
TGTGCCAGCAGCCCCGGAACAGGGAGCACAGATACGCAGTATTTT
CASSPGTGSTDTQYF
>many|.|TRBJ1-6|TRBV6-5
TGTGCCAGCAGTTACTCGAACCAGTTAGACCCTAATTCACCCCTCCACTTT
CASSYSNQLDPNSPLHF
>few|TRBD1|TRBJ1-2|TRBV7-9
TGTGCCAGCAGCTCCACAGGGGTGGGATATGGCTACACCTTC
CASSSTGVGYGYTF
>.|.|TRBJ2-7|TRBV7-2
TGTGCCAGCAGCTTAAACTTCTGGACCTACGAGCAGTACTTC
CASSLNFWTYEQYF
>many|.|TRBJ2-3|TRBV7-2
TGTGCCAGCAGCTTGTGGACCCGGGGCACAGATACGCAGTATTTT
CASSLWTRGTDTQYF
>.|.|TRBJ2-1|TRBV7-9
TGTGCCAGCAGCGCCAAACTAGGAAGGAGATACAATGAGCAGTTCTTC
CASSAKLGRRYNEQFF
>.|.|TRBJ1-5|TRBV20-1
TGCAGTGCTAGCGCTCAGGGAAGGGGAGCAAGTCAGCCCCAGCATTTT
CSASAQGRGASQPQHF
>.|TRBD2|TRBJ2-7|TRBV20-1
TGCAGTGCTAGCAGCCCGGGACTAGTGGGGCAGTACTTC
CSASSPGLVGQYF
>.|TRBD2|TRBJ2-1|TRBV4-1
TGCGCCAGCAGCCGGGAGCGGGAGTCATACAATGAGCAGTTCTTC
CASSRERESYNEQFF
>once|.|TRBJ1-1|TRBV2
TGTGCCAGCATTCCGGGAACTCCCTTGGGAGCTTTCTTT
CASIPGTPLGAFF
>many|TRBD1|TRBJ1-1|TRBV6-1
TGTGCCAGCAGGTCGCGACAGGGGCTAAACACTGAAGCTTTCTTT
CASRSRQGLNTEAFF
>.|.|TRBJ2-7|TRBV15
TGTGCCAACCAGTACGAGCAGTACTTC
CANQYEQYF
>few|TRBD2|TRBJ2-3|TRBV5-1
TGCGCCAGCAGCCCAGGACTAGCGGCCTTAAGGGCAGATACGCAGTATTTT
CASSPGLAALRADTQYF
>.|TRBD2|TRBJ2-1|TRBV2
TGTGCCAGCAGTGGCTTTAGCGGGATACTAAATAAGCAGTTCTTC
CASSGFSGILNKQFF
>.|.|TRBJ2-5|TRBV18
TGTGCCAGCTCACCCAACAGCCAAGAGACCCAGTACTTC
CASSPNSQETQYF
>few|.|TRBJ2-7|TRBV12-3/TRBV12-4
TGTGCCAGCACAAGGAGACACCAGTACGAGCAGTACTTC
CASTRRHQYEQYF
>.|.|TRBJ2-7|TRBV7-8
TGTGCCTCCGGTAGGGCTTTGAGTAACGGATACGAGCAGTACTTC
CASGRALSNGYEQYF
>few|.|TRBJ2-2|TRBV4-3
TGCGCCAGCAGCCAGCCGACAGGGAGGGCCGGGGAGCTGTTTTTT
CASSQPTGRAGELFF
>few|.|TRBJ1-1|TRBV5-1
TGCGCCAGCAGCTTGGGGGACTGGATCACTGAAGCTTTCTTT
CASSLGDWITEAFF
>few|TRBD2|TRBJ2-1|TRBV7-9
TGTGCCAGCAGCTTACAGCGGGAGCTTCGACCCCACTACAATGAGCAGTTCTTC
CASSLQRELRPHYNEQFF